This T cell receptor beta chain originates from a study of T cell repertoires in cytomegalovirus infection. As for the study in general: Public TCR beta signatures were indicative of both CMV infection and a matching HLA type. The study, taken as a whole, reports: There were HLA-C-restricted CMV-specific TCR beta clonotypes dominating the ex vivo response. Cumulative public TCR beta family frequency identified carriers of CMV plus the relevant HLA.

The sample holds many counts of this clonotype. The target antigen is unknown. MiXCR, run by TCRdb on the reads, gives a single entry per CDR3 protein. The repertoire holds 150,000 to 200,000 distinct CDR3 sequences, approximately 9.7% seen once, with about 4.6% in the top ten. The CDR3 extends over 14 amino acids. V was shortened by 2 bases and J by 5 bases, with 12 bases between the two germline ends. CDR1 and CDR2 from the germline V gene are SEHNR and FQNEAQ (reference sequence). Sequenced input: PBMCs. The genes are TRBV7-9 and TRBJ2-5, with no clear D. This TCR was sampled from a human donor in good health (CMV status not recorded). Some clones in this sample may be carry-over from other donors' samples. The CDR3 protein is CASSLLDRRETQYF. The CDR3 DNA sequence: TGTGCCAGCAGCTTATTAGACCGCCGGGAGACCCAGTACTTC.